This T cell receptor beta chain is drawn from a study of cytomegalovirus exposure and HLA in healthy donors. As regards this clone: The antigen is not known.

The study, taken as a whole, reports: Clonal expansion, a later analysis showed, was greater in HLA-associated TCR beta chains than in equally common others. As was reported, the classifier diagnosed cytomegalovirus status with high specificity and sensitivity. Reports state that TCR beta sequences accurately predicted most subjects' HLA-A and HLA-B alleles.

Use of 60 Vbeta and 13 Jbeta primers characterized the PCR. Per the authors' pipeline: About 10 million of tens of millions of unique TCR beta chains were shared, per a later count. Assay used: immunoSEQ multiplex PCR; TCRdb lists only in-frame clones, some missing. That table is the source of V, J and clone size, and D and trimming were worked out from the DNA. The sample comprises 150,000 to 200,000 clones, roughly 80% of which are singletons, and about 1.7% rests with the top ten. Losses at the gene ends were 7 bases for V and 5 bases for J; bases not matched to a gene: 5. CDR3 length equals 13 residues. The germline V gene has CDR1 MDHEN and CDR2 SYDVKM.

The sequence came from a young woman in good health and CMV-seronegative. This rearrangement joins TRBV28 to TRBJ1-5, with 7 bases that match TRBD1. Input material: PBMCs. This chain's CDR3 is CASNVDRDQPQHF. The CDR3 DNA reads TGTGCCAGCAACGTCGACAGGGATCAGCCCCAGCATTTT.